These 23 T cell receptor beta chains originate from one sample sequenced in a study of CD8 T cells in Susac syndrome. Roughly 0.45 to 1 ug RNA was reverse transcribed with random hexamers. One entry per CDR3 protein results from TCRdb running MiXCR on the immunoSEQ multiplex PCR reads. Counted here are 150,000 to 200,000 distinct CDR3 sequences, roughly 95% occurring once; the ten biggest clones make up roughly 0.093%. The sequencing input was CD4+ T cells from PBMCs. All receptors derive from a human donor with Susac syndrome.

V gene TRBV20-1 combines with J gene TRBJ2-1; the D gene is possibly TRBD2 (6 bases). Trimming removed 0 bases at V and 5 bases at J, with 17 bases between. The CDR3 is 16 amino acids. Germline CDR1 reads DFQATT; CDR2 reads SNEGSKA (reference sequence). The CDR3, as DNA: TGCAGTGCTAGAGATGGTGGGCTAGCGAGTAACAATGAGCAGTTCTTC. This sequence encodes CSARDGGLASNNEQFF.

This clonotype has only one observation. The J gene is TRBJ2-3, the V gene TRBV4-2; possible D gene TRBD2, 6 bases. The germline CDR1 and CDR2 sequences are LGHNA and YNFKEQ. The CDR3 is made up of 16 amino acids. V lost 1 base and J 2 bases, leaving 13 bases between the germline ends. This CDR3 reads CASSQVGRGDTDTQYF. CDR3 bases: TGTGCCAGCAGCCAAGTCGGCCGCGGGGACACAGATACGCAGTATTTT.

The rearrangement joins TRBV6-4 to TRBJ2-3; 7 nucleotides line up with TRBD1. Trimming removed 4 bases from V and 4 bases from J; junction bases left unmatched: 8. This CDR3 is 15 amino acids long. Germline lookup yields CDR1 MRHNA and CDR2 SNTAGT. As DNA, the CDR3 is TGTGCCAGCAGTGTAACAGGGGTAGATCCAGATACGCAGTATTTT. Protein product: CASSVTGVDPDTQYF.

Details on this clonotype: Mismatch with germline at one junction end may stem from a read error. V is TRBV11-3 and J is TRBJ2-1; 8 bases agree with TRBD2. CDR1 and CDR2 from the germline V gene are SGHNT and YENEEA. The CDR3 totals 16 residues. This CDR3 reads CASSLVGGGLYNKQFF. For the CDR3, the DNA is TGTGCCAGCAGCTTAGTAGGCGGGGGGCTCTACAATAAGCAGTTCTTC.

The rearrangement links TRBV18 to TRBJ2-7, with 11 bases aligning to TRBD2. The trim removed 3 bases at V and 6 bases at J, leaving 4 bases unmatched. Germline V lookup: CDR1 KGHSH, CDR2 LQKENI. The length of the CDR3 is 14 residues. Here the CDR3 reads CASSPSGGAGEQYF. The CDR3, as DNA: TGTGCCAGCTCACCTAGCGGGGGGGCCGGCGAGCAGTACTTC.

The J gene is TRBJ1-5, the V gene TRBV6-6, with D possibly being TRBD1 (5 bases). Germline loops: CDR1 MNHNY, CDR2 SVGAGI (reference sequence). This CDR3 is 15 amino acids long. Trimming removed 7 bases from V and 2 bases from J, with 15 bases in between. As DNA, the CDR3 is TGTGCCAGCAATTATATCATGGGGGGCAATCAGCCCCAGCATTTT. It encodes CASNYIMGGNQPQHF.

This chain links TRBV30 with TRBJ1-2; D remains ambiguous. Trimming cost V 0 bases and J 7 bases, with 6 bases left between them. The CDR3 length is 11 residues. The germline V gene encodes CDR1 GTSNPN and CDR2 SVGIG (reference sequence). CDR3 residues: CAWSVSSGYTF. The CDR3 nucleotides read TGTGCCTGGAGTGTATCAAGTGGCTACACCTTC.

This rearrangement joins TRBV29-1 to TRBJ1-2; D remains ambiguous. Germline CDR1 and CDR2: SQVTM and ANQGSEA. Trimming pared 5 bases from V and 8 bases from J, leaving 15 bases between. The CDR3 is 12 residues long. The CDR3: CSVLGPLGGYTF. The CDR3 nucleotides are TGCAGCGTTTTAGGTCCTCTGGGCGGCTACACCTTC.

The V and J genes are TRBV7-6 and TRBJ1-2, with 9 positions matching TRBD1. Germline assignment: CDR1 SGHVS and CDR2 FNYEAQ. Germline trimming cut 2 bases from V and 4 bases from J; bases unmatched to any gene: 8. CDR3 length: 16 amino acids. In DNA form, the CDR3 reads TGTGCCAGCAGCTTACCGGGGACAGGGTCCCTCTATGGCTACACCTTC. Encoded protein: CASSLPGTGSLYGYTF. The full variable domain, with the rest looked up from reference TRBV7-6 and TRBJ1-2, is GAGVSQSPRYKVTKRGQDVALRCDPISGHVSLYWYRQALGQGPEFLTYFNYEAQQDKSGLPNDRFSAERPEGSISTLTIQRTEQRDSAMYRCASSLPGTGSLYGYTFGSGTRLTVV.

The V gene is TRBV6-6, the J gene TRBJ2-6, with D perhaps matching TRBD1 (6 bases). Germline CDR1 is MNHNY and CDR2 is SVGAGI (reference sequence). V was clipped by 6 bases and J by 2 bases, with 14 bases between them. The CDR3 spans 16 residues. The CDR3 nucleotides read TGTGCCAGCAGGACAGGTGCGACTGCTGGGGCCAACGTCCTGACTTTC. Encoded protein: CASRTGATAGANVLTF.

The chain combines TRBV3-1 with TRBJ2-5; D assignment may be TRBD1 or TRBD2 (6 bases each). V lost 0 bases and J 5 bases, leaving 7 bases between the germline ends. Germline CDR1 LGHDT, CDR2 YNNKEL (reference sequence). This CDR3 contains 13 residues. The CDR3 DNA is TGTGCCAGCAGCCAAGAAGGGGGGGAGACCCAGTACTTC. This encodes CASSQEGGETQYF.

The chain uses TRBV29-1 and TRBJ1-2, with 7 bases lining up with TRBD1. The CDR3 covers 12 residues. J lost 8 bases, V lost 0 bases, and 3 bases had no gene match. Germline CDR1 is SQVTM and CDR2 is ANQGSEA. Written as DNA, the CDR3 is TGCAGCGTTGAAGAGACAGGGAGAGGCTACACCTTC. Translating it yields CSVEETGRGYTF. The full variable domain, its missing parts supplied by reference TRBV29-1 and TRBJ1-2, is SAVISQKPSRDICQRGTSLTIQCQVDSQVTMMFWYRQQPGQSLTLIATANQGSEATYESGFVIDKFPISRPNLTFSTLTVSNMSPEDSSIYLCSVEETGRGYTFGSGTRLTVV.

This chain uses TRBV29-1 with TRBJ2-7; D not resolved. Germline V CDR1 and CDR2: SQVTM, ANQGSEA. The V and J ends lost 7 bases and 2 bases respectively, with 12 bases between them. The CDR3 runs 12 residues. The DNA of the CDR3 is TGCAGCGCCTTATTTACAGCCTACGAGCAGTACTTC. Its translation: CSALFTAYEQYF.

This clonotype has only one observation. The chain joins TRBV5-1 to TRBJ1-6; 7 nucleotides align to TRBD1. The germline gives CDR1 SGHRS, CDR2 YFSETQ. V lost 0 bases, J lost 10 bases, and 7 bases stayed unmatched. The CDR3 is 15 amino acids. The CDR3 protein is CASSLDTGETSPLHF. CDR3 coding DNA: TGCGCCAGCAGCTTGGACACAGGGGAAACCTCACCCCTCCACTTT. Full variable domain (outside the CDR3, taken from reference TRBV5-1 and TRBJ1-6): KAGVTQTPRYLIKTRGQQVTLSCSPISGHRSVSWYQQTPGQGLQFLFEYFSETQRNKGNFPGRFSGRQFSNSRSEMNVSTLELGDSALYLCASSLDTGETSPLHFGNGTRLTVT.

This sequence joins TRBV13 and TRBJ2-1; the match to TRBD2 covers 10 bases. This CDR3 is 15 amino acids long. V lost 5 bases, J lost 8 bases, and 9 bases stayed unmatched. In germline, CDR1 is PRHDT, CDR2 FYEKMQ (reference sequence). Here the CDR3 reads CASSRASGGGDEQFF. The CDR3 DNA reads as TGTGCCAGCAGCCGCGCTAGCGGGGGAGGGGATGAGCAGTTCTTC.

For this clonotype: One end of the junction does not line up with germline, which may come from a read error. The chain has TRBV4-3 and TRBJ2-1; 8 bases match TRBD2. This CDR3 contains 15 residues. Germline values: CDR1 LGHNA, CDR2 YSLEER. The CDR3 nucleotides read TGCGCCAGCAGCCAAGATTTCCTAGCGGGTGGGGGCCCGATCTTC. Translation: CASSQDFLAGGGPIF.

CDR3 loop: CAWIARGNSGNTIYF. CDR3 nucleotides: TGTGCCTGGATCGCTCGCGGAAACTCTGGAAACACCATATATTTT. The gene calls are TRBV30 and TRBJ1-3, with D unresolved. Germline CDR1 and CDR2: GTSNPN and SVGIG (reference sequence). V lost 4 bases and J lost 0, with 13 bases in between. The CDR3 spans 15 residues.

The V and J genes are TRBV4-2 and TRBJ2-3, with TRBD2 matching over 9 bases. The CDR3 is 16 amino acids. With 4 bases clipped from V and 1 base from J, the junction kept 6 bases outside the gene matches. Germline V gene lookup returns CDR1 LGHNA and CDR2 YNFKEQ. CDR3 coding DNA: TGTGCCAGCAGCCTCCAGCGGGGGGATGGCACAGATACGCAGTATTTT. Protein product: CASSLQRGDGTDTQYF.

A single count supports this clonotype. This chain joins TRBV11-2 and TRBJ2-5; 11 nucleotides align to TRBD2. Per the germline V gene, CDR1 is SGHAT and CDR2 is FQNNGV. V was clipped by 1 base and J by 9 bases; unmatched bases: 13. The CDR3 has 17 residues. The CDR3 spells CASSLVGASGGTSAQYF. CDR3 sequence (DNA): TGTGCCAGCAGCTTAGTGGGTGCTAGCGGGGGGACCTCGGCCCAGTACTTC.

The J gene is TRBJ2-2, the V gene TRBV23-1; D is perhaps TRBD2 (6 bases). TRBV23-1 is sorted into the ORF group, with uncertain function. The CDR3 contains 18 residues. Trimming removed 2 bases from V and 0 bases from J, with 16 bases in between. CDR3 sequence reads: CASSQNLDPGANTGELFF. The DNA of the CDR3 is TGCGCCAGCAGTCAAAACCTGGACCCGGGAGCGAACACCGGGGAGCTGTTTTTT.

The chain carries TRBV4-2 and TRBJ2-5; weak D call: TRBD2 (6 bases). This CDR3 spans 14 amino acids. V was trimmed by 4 bases and J by 3 bases, leaving 12 bases between them. Germline V gives CDR1 LGHNA, CDR2 YNFKEQ. CDR3 region: CASSPEASEETQYF. CDR3 sequence (DNA): TGTGCCAGCAGCCCGGAGGCTAGCGAAGAGACCCAGTACTTC.

CDR3 DNA: TGTGCCAGCAGAACAGACAGGGCCGGGGAGCTGTTTTTT. Translating gives CASRTDRAGELFF. The rearrangement uses TRBV12-3 or TRBV12-4 and TRBJ2-2; 7 bases are a match to TRBD1. The CDR3 totals 13 residues. With 6 bases clipped from V and 6 bases from J, the junction kept 4 bases outside the gene matches.

V usage is TRBV7-3 and J usage is TRBJ2-1; 10 bases agree with TRBD1. Trimming removed 7 bases from V and 5 bases from J; junction bases left unmatched: 5. Germline-derived CDR1 and CDR2 are SGHTA and FQGTGA. The CDR3 contains 14 residues. For the CDR3, the DNA is TGTGCCAGCAAACGACAGGGGGCTGACAATGAGCAGTTCTTC. Protein sequence: CASKRQGADNEQFF.